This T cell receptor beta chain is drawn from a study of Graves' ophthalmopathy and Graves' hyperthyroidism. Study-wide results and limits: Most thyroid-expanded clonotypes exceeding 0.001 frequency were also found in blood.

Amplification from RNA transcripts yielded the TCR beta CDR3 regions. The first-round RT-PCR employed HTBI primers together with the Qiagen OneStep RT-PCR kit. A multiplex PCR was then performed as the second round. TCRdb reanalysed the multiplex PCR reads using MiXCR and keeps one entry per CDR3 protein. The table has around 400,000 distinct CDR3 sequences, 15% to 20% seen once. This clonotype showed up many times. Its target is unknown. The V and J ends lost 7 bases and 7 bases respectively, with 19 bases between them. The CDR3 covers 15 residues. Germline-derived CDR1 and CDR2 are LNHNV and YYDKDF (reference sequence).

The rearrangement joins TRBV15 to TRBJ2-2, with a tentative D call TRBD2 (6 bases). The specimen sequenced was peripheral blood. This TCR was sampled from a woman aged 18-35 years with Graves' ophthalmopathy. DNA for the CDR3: TGTGCCACCACCTCCCTTAGCCGCGGGGACGGGGAGCTGTTTTTT. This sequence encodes CATTSLSRGDGELFF. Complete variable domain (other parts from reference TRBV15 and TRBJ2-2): DAMVIQNPRYQVTQFGKPVTLSCSQTLNHNVMYWYQQKSSQAPKLLFHYYDKDFNNEADTPDNFQSRRPNTSFCFLDIRSPGLGDTAMYLCATTSLSRGDGELFFGEGSRLTVL.